This T cell receptor beta chain is from a study of tumor and adjacent non-tumor tissue in lung cancer. In the study overall: Patients were aged roughly 30 to 76, about 10 men and about 5 women, stage I to III.

Germline V gives CDR1 MGHRA, CDR2 YSYEKL. The CDR3 is 16 residues long. Trimming pared 0 bases from V and 0 bases from J, leaving 11 bases between. The study, taken as a whole, reports: Top 100 clones took a larger repertoire share in normal lung.

A modified ARM-PCR protocol with three rounds of nested PCR amplified TCRbeta. TCRdb reanalysed the multiplex PCR reads using MiXCR and keeps one entry per CDR3 protein. The table lists 68,000 or so distinct CDR3 sequences, 60% of them singletons. About this clonotype itself: The antigen is unknown. No conserved phenylalanine or tryptophan is present at the end of the CDR3, so a read error is the likely explanation.

This sample's RNA came from whole unsorted tissue. The material sequenced was lung tumor tissue. The receptor comes from a man aged 45-65 years with non-small cell lung cancer. The V and J genes are TRBV4-1 and TRBJ1-1, with unresolved D. In nucleotides, the CDR3 is TGCGCCAGCAGCCAAGATCTCGCACGTATGAACACTGAAGCTTTCGTT. This encodes CASSQDLARMNTEAFV.